This T cell receptor (beta chain) was captured in a study of post-analysis software for immune sequencing data. General study points: F measure grouped same-batch samples tightly together. Controls had lower frequencies than patients of 4 or 5 TRBV segments, which included TRBV5-6, TRBV5-1 and TRBV20-1. Diversity measured as normalized Chao1 was significantly lower in multiple sclerosis patients than in controls.

Every TCR beta cDNA library bore unique molecular identifiers. MiXCR, run by TCRdb on the PCR reads, gives a single entry per CDR3 protein. The sample includes hundreds of thousands of distinct CDR3 sequences, 55% to 70% of them seen just once. Comment on this clonotype: Its antigen is unknown.

V lost 0 bases, J lost 4 bases, and 15 bases lay in between. The CDR3 is made up of 16 amino acids. Germline values: CDR1 LGHNA, CDR2 YNFKEQ. The specimen sequenced was blood. The chain carries TRBV4-2 and TRBJ1-2; D is perhaps TRBD1 (6 bases). The source is a girl aged 2 to 10 with multiple sclerosis. The CDR3 nucleotides are TGTGCCAGCAGCCAAGATGGGGACATAACGGGCTATGGCTACACCTTC. It translates to CASSQDGDITGYGYTF.